Detailed here is one T cell receptor beta chain. Its target is not known. The identical CDR3 is also encoded by other nucleotide sequences in the sample. Only in-frame clones appear in the TCRdb table, and some are missing; sequencing was by immunoSEQ multiplex PCR. This table holds about 53,000 clones, around four fifths found once. The source of the sample is a study of T cells in localized non-small cell lung cancer. Study-level points and caveats: A median around 57 of the top 100 tumor clones appeared in adjacent lung. Heterogeneity remains possible because sequencing was limited to only one tumor region. Uninvolved adjacent lung showed higher T cell clonality than tumor.

Per the germline V gene, CDR1 is SGDLS and CDR2 is YYNGEE. Trimming pared 0 bases from V and 5 bases from J, leaving 4 bases between. CDR3 length: 12 residues. The source was peripheral blood mononuclear cells, collected before any cancer treatment. This sequence originates from a man aged 35 to 69 with stage III lung adenocarcinoma. This sequence joins TRBV9 and TRBJ2-3; D not resolved. The CDR3 protein is CASSVDLDTQYF. In DNA, the CDR3 is TGTGCCAGCAGCGTAGACCTAGATACGCAGTATTTT.